The sequence of this T cell receptor beta chain was determined in a study of blood T cell repertoires in COVID-19. Overall study context: Nucleic acid was either cDNA or gDNA, and it came from T cells, B-cell-depleted T cells, or PBMCs.

V was shortened by 8 bases and J by 2 bases, with 12 bases between the two germline ends. This CDR3 contains 13 residues. CDR1 and CDR2 from the germline V gene are ENHRY and SYGVKD. Method: immunoSEQ multiplex PCR; TCRdb's copy keeps in-frame clones and lacks some. The profile shows 250,000 to 300,000 clones, 75% to 90% of them singletons. Specimen: peripheral blood. The chain combines TRBV10-3 with TRBJ2-5; D may be TRBD1 (7 bases). This TCR was sampled from a woman aged 40 to 50 with acute or convalescent COVID-19. In nucleotides, the CDR3 is TGTGCCATCGGCGGGACAGATCAAGAGACCCAGTACTTC. Protein: CAIGGTDQETQYF.